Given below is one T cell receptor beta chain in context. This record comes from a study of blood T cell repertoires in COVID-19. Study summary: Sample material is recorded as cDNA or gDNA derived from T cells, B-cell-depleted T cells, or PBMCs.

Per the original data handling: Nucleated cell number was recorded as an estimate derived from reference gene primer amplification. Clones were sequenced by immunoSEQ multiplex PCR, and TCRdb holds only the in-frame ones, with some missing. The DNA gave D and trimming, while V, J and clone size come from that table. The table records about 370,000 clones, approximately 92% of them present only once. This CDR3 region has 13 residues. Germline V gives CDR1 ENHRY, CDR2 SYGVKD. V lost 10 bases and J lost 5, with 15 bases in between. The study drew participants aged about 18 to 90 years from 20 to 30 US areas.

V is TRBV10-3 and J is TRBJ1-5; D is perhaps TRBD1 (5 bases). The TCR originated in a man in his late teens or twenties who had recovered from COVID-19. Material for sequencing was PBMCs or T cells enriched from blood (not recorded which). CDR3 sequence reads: CATTAAGDQPQHF. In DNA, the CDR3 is TGTGCCACTACGGCGGCGGGGGATCAGCCCCAGCATTTT.